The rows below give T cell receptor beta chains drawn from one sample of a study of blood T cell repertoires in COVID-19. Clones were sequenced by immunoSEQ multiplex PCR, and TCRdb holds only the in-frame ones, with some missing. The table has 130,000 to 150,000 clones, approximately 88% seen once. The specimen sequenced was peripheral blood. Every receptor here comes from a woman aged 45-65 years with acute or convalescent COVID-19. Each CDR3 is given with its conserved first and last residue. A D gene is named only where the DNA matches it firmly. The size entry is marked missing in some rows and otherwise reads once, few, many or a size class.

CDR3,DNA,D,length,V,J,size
CASSFGRGVGKLFF,TGTGCCAGCAGTTTTGGGAGGGGCGTGGGTAAGCTGTTTTTT,TRBD2,14,TRBV27,TRBJ2-2,.
CAITHDMPRSGYGYTF,TGTGCCATCACGCACGACATGCCCCGGTCGGGATATGGCTACACCTTC,.,16,TRBV10-3,TRBJ1-2,.
CASSWGQNEKLFF,TGTGCCAGCAGTTGGGGACAGAATGAAAAACTGTTTTTT,TRBD1,13,TRBV27,TRBJ1-4,.
CASSQAGTGFSPLHF,TGTGCCAGCAGCCAGGCCGGGACAGGATTTTCACCCCTCCACTTT,TRBD1,15,TRBV14,TRBJ1-6,.
CASTMSGNTIYF,TGTGCCAGCACCATGAGTGGAAACACCATATATTTT,.,12,TRBV19,TRBJ1-3,.
CASSLAKTSTGPHEQYF,TGTGCCAGCAGCTTGGCTAAAACCTCGACAGGACCCCACGAGCAGTACTTC,.,17,TRBV5-6,TRBJ2-7,.
CASSEAQTSGYNEQFF,TGTGCCAGCAGTGAAGCGCAAACTAGCGGGTACAATGAGCAGTTCTTC,TRBD2,16,TRBV2,TRBJ2-1,few
CASSLPDREEQYF,TGTGCCAGCAGTTTACCCGACAGGGAGGAGCAGTACTTC,TRBD1,13,TRBV28,TRBJ2-7,.
CASRPGTGLNIQYF,TGTGCCAGTAGGCCCGGGACAGGGTTAAACATTCAGTACTTC,TRBD1,14,TRBV19,TRBJ2-4,.
CASSPPTSGRETGELFF,TGTGCCAGCAGCCCCCCGACTAGCGGGAGGGAAACCGGGGAGCTGTTTTTT,TRBD2,17,TRBV7-9,TRBJ2-2,.
CASSSMQGWSNQPQHF,TGTGCCAGCAGCTCGATGCAGGGGTGGAGCAATCAGCCCCAGCATTTT,.,16,TRBV7-8,TRBJ1-5,.
CASKGQQYSNQPQHF,TGTGCCAGCAAGGGACAACAATATAGCAATCAGCCCCAGCATTTT,.,15,TRBV2,TRBJ1-5,once
CASSWTSGGTDTQYF,TGTGCCAGCAGCTGGACTAGCGGCGGCACAGATACGCAGTATTTT,TRBD2,15,TRBV2,TRBJ2-3,once
CASSIRDRVLLGYTF,TGTGCCAGCAGCATCCGGGACAGGGTTCTTCTTGGCTACACCTTC,TRBD1,15,TRBV9,TRBJ1-2,.
CASSPQQGPSGNTIYF,TGTGCCAGCTCACCCCAACAGGGTCCCTCTGGAAACACCATATATTTT,.,16,TRBV18,TRBJ1-3,once
CASTDEGLSNQPQHF,TGTGCCAGCACCGACGAGGGACTTAGCAATCAGCCCCAGCATTTT,.,15,TRBV2,TRBJ1-5,once
CASSPRTGPGVAEAFF,TGTGCCAGCTCACCAAGGACAGGCCCCGGGGTGGCTGAAGCTTTCTTT,TRBD1,16,TRBV18,TRBJ1-1,.
CASSFPGTEDTGELFF,TGCGCCAGCAGCTTCCCCGGGACAGAAGACACCGGGGAGCTGTTTTTT,TRBD1,16,TRBV5-1,TRBJ2-2,.
CASSHPLGLAGGPETQYF,TGTGCCAGCAGCCACCCCCTAGGACTAGCGGGGGGGCCTGAGACCCAGTACTTC,TRBD2,18,TRBV3-1/TRBV3-2,TRBJ2-5,.
CASSPLSGRVVFGQFF,TGTGCCAGCAGCCCCCTTAGCGGGAGGGTGGTTTTCGGGCAGTTCTTC,TRBD2,16,TRBV11-2,TRBJ2-1,few
CASSTSGRSTDTQYF,TGTGCCAGCAGTACTAGCGGGCGGAGCACAGATACGCAGTATTTT,TRBD2,15,TRBV7-9,TRBJ2-3,.
CASSLRGIQGYIQYF,TGCGCCAGCAGCTTGCGCGGAATACAGGGGTACATTCAGTACTTC,TRBD1,15,TRBV5-1,TRBJ2-4,.
CASSLPGQGYSPLHF,TGTGCCAGCAGCTTGCCGGGACAGGGGTATTCACCCCTCCACTTT,TRBD1,15,TRBV5-6,TRBJ1-6,.
CASSEYRGQSEQYF,TGTGCCAGCAGTGAGTACAGGGGGCAGTCCGAGCAGTACTTC,TRBD1,14,TRBV6-1,TRBJ2-7,.
CASSLDLGFRGDYTF,TGTGCCAGCAGCTTAGACTTAGGTTTCAGGGGAGACTACACCTTC,.,15,TRBV11-2,TRBJ1-2,.
CASSSAGTSGGGEQFF,TGTGCCAGCAGTTCGGCCGGGACTAGCGGGGGTGGTGAGCAGTTCTTC,TRBD2,16,TRBV27,TRBJ2-1,.
CASSLNDRVAANEQFF,TGTGCCAGCAGTTTAAACGACAGGGTTGCGGCCAATGAGCAGTTCTTC,TRBD1,16,TRBV27,TRBJ2-1,once
CASSGGLAGLGANVLTF,TGTGCCAGCAGTGGGGGACTAGCGGGGCTTGGGGCCAACGTCCTGACTTTC,TRBD2,17,TRBV6-1,TRBJ2-6,.
CASSVSGASNQPQHF,TGTGCCAGCAGCGTTTCAGGGGCTAGCAATCAGCCCCAGCATTTT,.,15,TRBV9,TRBJ1-5,.
CASSSGTEQQALEKLFF,TGTGCCAGCAGCTCCGGGACAGAGCAACAGGCCTTGGAAAAACTGTTTTTT,TRBD1,17,TRBV5-6,TRBJ1-4,.
CASSLERGGNTIYF,TGCGCCAGCAGCTTGGAGAGAGGCGGAAACACCATATATTTT,.,14,TRBV5-1,TRBJ1-3,few
CASSRGLAGLLNTGELFF,TGTGCCAGCAGCCGGGGACTAGCGGGGCTACTCAACACCGGGGAGCTGTTTTTT,TRBD2,18,TRBV27,TRBJ2-2,.
CASSQEGRVGNTIYF,TGCGCCAGCAGCCAAGAGGGCAGGGTCGGAAACACCATATATTTT,.,15,TRBV4-1,TRBJ1-3,.
CASRQGGGETQYF,TGTGCCAGCAGACAGGGAGGGGGAGAGACCCAGTACTTC,.,13,TRBV3-1/TRBV3-2,TRBJ2-5,.
CASRTGTGGSGEELFF,TGTGCCAGCAGGACCGGGACAGGGGGCTCAGGAGAGGAGCTGTTTTTT,TRBD1,16,TRBV7-3,TRBJ2-2,.
CASSARAAGYEKLFF,TGTGCCAGCAGCGCGAGGGCGGCAGGATATGAAAAACTGTTTTTT,.,15,TRBV9,TRBJ1-4,.
CASSEAPGYTGELFF,TGTGCCAGCAGTGAAGCTCCAGGGTACACCGGGGAGCTGTTTTTT,.,15,TRBV6-1,TRBJ2-2,.
CASSPTGSADTQYF,TGTGCCAGCAGCCCCACCGGGAGCGCAGATACGCAGTATTTT,.,14,TRBV9,TRBJ2-3,.
CSVESLAGPDTQYF,TGCAGCGTTGAGTCGCTAGCGGGCCCAGATACGCAGTATTTT,TRBD2,14,TRBV29-1,TRBJ2-3,.
CASSWARGLYTQYF,TGTGCCAGCAGCTGGGCCAGGGGATTGTATACGCAGTATTTT,.,14,TRBV5-8,TRBJ2-3,.
CASSPGSGVNTGELFF,TGTGCCAGCAGCCCTGGGAGCGGGGTTAACACCGGGGAGCTGTTTTTT,TRBD2,16,TRBV7-9,TRBJ2-2,few
CASSRGQGATPSQETQYF,TGTGCCAGCAGTCGAGGACAGGGGGCTACACCGAGCCAAGAGACCCAGTACTTC,TRBD1,18,TRBV6-6,TRBJ2-5,few
CASSDRLYYSNQPQHF,TGTGCCAGCAGTGACAGACTCTATTATAGCAATCAGCCCCAGCATTTT,.,16,TRBV2,TRBJ1-5,.
CASHQGTTNEKLFF,TGCGCCAGTCATCAGGGTACAACTAATGAAAAACTGTTTTTT,.,14,TRBV5-1,TRBJ1-4,.
CASSSLTGDHNEQFF,TGTGCCAGCAGCTCCCTGACAGGGGATCACAATGAGCAGTTCTTC,TRBD1,15,TRBV6-5,TRBJ2-1,once
CASSLGQGTEAFF,TGTGCCAGCAGCTTGGGACAGGGCACTGAAGCTTTCTTT,TRBD1,13,TRBV11-3,TRBJ1-1,.
CASSQDSLSYEQYF,TGCGCCAGCAGCCAAGATTCACTATCCTACGAGCAGTACTTC,.,14,TRBV4-1,TRBJ2-7,.
CASSLDRPQETQYF,TGTGCCAGCAGCTTGGACAGGCCCCAAGAGACCCAGTACTTC,TRBD1,14,TRBV11-2,TRBJ2-5,.
CASSPRARAGEQFF,TGTGCCAGCAGCCCAAGGGCCCGCGCGGGTGAGCAGTTCTTC,.,14,TRBV7-2,TRBJ2-1,.